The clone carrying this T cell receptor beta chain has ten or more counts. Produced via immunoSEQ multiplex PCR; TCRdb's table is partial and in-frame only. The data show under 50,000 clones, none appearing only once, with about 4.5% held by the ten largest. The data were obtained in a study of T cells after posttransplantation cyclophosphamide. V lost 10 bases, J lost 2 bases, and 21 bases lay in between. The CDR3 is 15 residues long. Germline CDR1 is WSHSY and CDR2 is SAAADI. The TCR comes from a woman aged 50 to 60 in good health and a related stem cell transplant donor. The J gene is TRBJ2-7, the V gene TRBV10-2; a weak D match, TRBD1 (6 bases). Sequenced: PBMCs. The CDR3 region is CATPGAGQCPYEQYF. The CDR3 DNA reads TGCGCCACCCCTGGGGCAGGACAGTGCCCCTACGAGCAGTACTTC.